This section outlines one T cell receptor (beta chain) sequence together with its context. The repertoire was sequenced with immunoSEQ multiplex PCR; TCRdb's copy has only in-frame clones and lacks some. The data contain around 140,000 clones, roughly nine tenths of them seen just once; the ten biggest clones take up 0.9% to 1.2%. Germline lookup yields CDR1 SGHNT and CDR2 YYREEE (reference sequence). Trimming left V 5 bases short and J 0 bases short, with 14 bases between. This CDR3 comprises 15 residues. This entry belongs to a study of OX40 agonist ivuxolimab in advanced cancers. The source material was CD4+ or CD8+ T cells sorted from blood, sampled in a trial of the OX40 agonist ivuxolimab. The chain employs TRBV5-4 and TRBJ1-1; D gene unclear. The receptor was isolated from an adult with an advanced solid tumor such as melanoma, head and neck, liver or kidney cancer. CDR3 loop: CASSTMVGVNTEAFF. CDR3 DNA: TGTGCCAGCAGTACTATGGTCGGGGTGAACACTGAAGCTTTCTTT.